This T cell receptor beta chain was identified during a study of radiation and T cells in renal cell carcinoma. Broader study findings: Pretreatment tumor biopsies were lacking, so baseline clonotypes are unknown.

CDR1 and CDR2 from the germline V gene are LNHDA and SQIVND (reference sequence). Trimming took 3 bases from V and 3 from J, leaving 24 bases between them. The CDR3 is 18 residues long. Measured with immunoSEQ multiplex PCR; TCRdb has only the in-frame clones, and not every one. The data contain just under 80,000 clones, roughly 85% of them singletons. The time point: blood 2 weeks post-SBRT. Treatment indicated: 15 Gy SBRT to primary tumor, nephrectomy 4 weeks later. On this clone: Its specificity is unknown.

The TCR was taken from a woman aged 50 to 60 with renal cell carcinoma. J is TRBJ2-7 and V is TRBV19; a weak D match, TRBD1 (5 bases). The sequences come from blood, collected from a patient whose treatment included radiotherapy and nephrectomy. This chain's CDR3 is CASSMKGQSTTYYYEQYF. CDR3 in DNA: TGTGCCAGTAGTATGAAGGGGCAGTCGACCACCTACTACTACGAGCAGTACTTC.